This T cell receptor (beta chain) was found in a study of shared clonotypes between healthy human individuals. The CDR3 contains 13 residues. Germline V gene lookup returns CDR1 MNHEY and CDR2 SMNVEV (reference sequence). V dropped 6 bases and J dropped 6; count of bases not matched to a gene: 6. This table comes from immunoSEQ multiplex PCR, and its TCRdb copy is limited to in-frame clones, with some not included. The sample lists about 1 million clones, about 80% seen once, with approximately 0.56% in the top ten. The sample comprised memory CD4+ T cells from PBMCs. The sample's subset: CD45RA-negative fraction. The sequence came from a man aged 18 to 29 in good health. Some clones in this sample may be carry-over from other donors' samples. This rearrangement joins TRBV27 to TRBJ2-5; 8 bases agree with TRBD1. CDR3 nucleotide sequence: TGTGCCAGCAGGGGAACAGGGGGACAGACCCAGTACTTC. Translated: CASRGTGGQTQYF.